Listed below are T cell receptor beta chains from one sample, sequenced in a study of CD8 T cells in Susac syndrome. TCRdb re-called the immunoSEQ multiplex PCR reads with MiXCR, one entry per CDR3 protein. The sample lists about 400,000 distinct CDR3 sequences, more than 70% occurring once. Material for sequencing was CD8+ T cells from PBMCs. The origin of the receptors is a human donor with multiple sclerosis. CDR3s include the opening cysteine and the closing phenylalanine or tryptophan. Each record gives: V gene, J gene, clone size, D gene, CDR3 protein, CDR3 DNA. D genes are given only for firm matches. Not every row has a clone size; where given, it reads once, few, many or a size class.

TRBV10-2	TRBJ2-1	-	TRBD2	CASLLAGGRDEQFF	TGCGCCAGCCTACTAGCGGGAGGGCGGGATGAGCAGTTCTTC
TRBV29-1	TRBJ2-7	-	-	CSVTGPGEQYF	TGCAGCGTTACAGGGCCGGGGGAGCAGTACTTC
TRBV4-1	TRBJ2-2	-	TRBD1	CASSLTTGSNTGELFF	TGCGCCAGCAGCCTGACGACAGGGTCGAACACCGGGGAGCTGTTTTTT
TRBV11-2	TRBJ2-3	-	-	CASSSDWRTDTQYF	TGTGCCAGCAGCTCTGACTGGCGCACAGATACGCAGTATTTT
TRBV27	TRBJ2-5	few	TRBD1	CASSLSGQGPQETQYF	TGTGCCAGCAGTTTATCGGGACAGGGGCCCCAAGAGACCCAGTACTTC
TRBV29-1	TRBJ1-1	once	TRBD1	CSVGGTGGKTEAFF	TGCAGCGTCGGGGGGACAGGGGGCAAAACTGAAGCTTTCTTT
TRBV20-1	TRBJ1-1	-	TRBD1	CSANYLPGQGVWTEAFF	TGCAGTGCTAACTACCTACCGGGACAGGGGGTTTGGACTGAAGCTTTCTTT
TRBV10-3	TRBJ1-4	-	-	CAISDEVFVEKLFF	TGTGCCATCAGTGACGAGGTCTTTGTGGAAAAACTGTTTTTT
TRBV29-1	TRBJ2-1	-	TRBD1	CSIPGQVIGEQFF	TGCAGTATACCGGGACAGGTCATCGGTGAGCAGTTCTTC
TRBV6-5	TRBJ2-7	-	-	CASSPGLEGTYEQYF	TGTGCCAGCAGCCCTGGGTTGGAGGGTACCTACGAGCAGTACTTC
TRBV4-1	TRBJ2-1	-	TRBD1	CASSQNRGLEQFF	TGCGCCAGCAGCCAGAACAGGGGGCTCGAACAGTTCTTC
TRBV27	TRBJ1-4	-	TRBD1	CASTIGKGQGNEKLFF	TGTGCCAGCACCATCGGCAAAGGACAGGGTAATGAAAAACTGTTTTTT
TRBV27	TRBJ2-7	-	-	CASSLRGIRYEQYF	TGTGCCAGCAGTTTAAGGGGGATCCGATACGAGCAGTACTTC
TRBV29-1	TRBJ2-7	-	TRBD2	CSVESRGVSYEQYF	TGCAGCGTTGAAAGTCGGGGGGTCTCCTACGAGCAGTACTTC
TRBV6-5	TRBJ1-1	-	-	CASSYFPSPGYNDTEAFF	TGTGCCAGCAGTTACTTCCCTTCTCCAGGGTATAACGACACTGAAGCTTTCTTT
TRBV10-2	TRBJ2-1	-	-	CASSEGLILYNEQFF	TGCGCCAGCAGTGAGGGGCTGATCCTTTACAATGAGCAGTTCTTC
TRBV7-7	TRBJ1-5	-	TRBD1	CASSYRTGDPQHF	TGTGCCAGCAGCTACCGGACAGGGGATCCCCAGCATTTT
TRBV10-1	TRBJ2-3	-	-	CASSGLGDPDTQYF	TGCGCCAGCAGTGGGCTGGGGGACCCAGATACGCAGTATTTT
TRBV19	TRBJ2-2	-	-	CATSDPFANTGELFF	TGTGCCACATCAGATCCGTTCGCGAACACCGGGGAGCTGTTTTTT
TRBV12-3/TRBV12-4	TRBJ2-5	-	TRBD2	CASSLGNSGGFQETQYF	TGTGCCAGCAGTTTAGGCAATAGCGGGGGTTTTCAAGAGACCCAGTACTTC
TRBV27	TRBJ1-5	-	-	CASSLLPPGEGYSNQPQHF	TGTGCCAGCAGTTTGCTTCCTCCGGGGGAGGGTTATAGCAATCAGCCCCAGCATTTT
TRBV30	TRBJ1-5	once	-	CAWSFQGNQPQHF	TGTGCCTGGAGTTTTCAAGGGAATCAGCCCCAGCATTTT
TRBV27	TRBJ2-7	few	-	CASSLGPLAYEQYF	TGTGCCAGCAGTTTAGGACCGTTGGCCTACGAGCAGTACTTC
TRBV27	TRBJ1-2	-	-	CASSLSFGRNYGYTF	TGTGCCAGCAGTTTATCTTTCGGGCGGAACTATGGCTACACCTTC
TRBV28	TRBJ2-1	-	-	CATGGGTGSYNEQFF	TGTGCCACGGGCGGCGGCACAGGTTCGTACAATGAGCAGTTCTTC
TRBV28	TRBJ2-3	-	-	CASSPQKFVDTQYF	TGTGCCAGCAGCCCCCAGAAGTTTGTAGATACGCAGTATTTT
TRBV5-6	TRBJ2-3	-	-	CASSFRQRRDTQYF	TGTGCCAGCAGCTTCCGACAGAGACGAGATACGCAGTATTTT
TRBV7-6	TRBJ2-7	-	TRBD2	CASSLVLAGAEGAYEQYF	TGTGCCAGCAGCTTAGTGCTAGCGGGAGCGGAAGGAGCCTACGAGCAGTACTTC
TRBV12-3/TRBV12-4	TRBJ2-1	-	TRBD1	CASSGQGQTYNEQFF	TGTGCCAGCAGTGGACAGGGACAGACTTACAATGAGCAGTTCTTC
TRBV4-1	TRBJ2-2	few	TRBD1	CASQTGATGELFF	TGCGCCAGCCAGACAGGGGCCACCGGGGAGCTGTTTTTT
TRBV29-1	TRBJ1-2	once	-	CSVDSPVNYGYTF	TGCAGCGTTGATAGTCCAGTTAACTATGGCTACACCTTC
TRBV20-1	TRBJ1-3	-	-	CSARDLGGENTIYF	TGCAGTGCTAGAGATTTAGGGGGAGAAAACACCATATATTTT
TRBV6-1	TRBJ1-6	-	-	CASSDLSPLHF	TGTGCCAGCAGTGATTTATCACCCCTCCACTTT
TRBV30	TRBJ1-1	-	-	CAWSVRGGDLNTEAFF	TGTGCCTGGAGTGTACGAGGGGGGGATCTGAACACTGAAGCTTTCTTT
TRBV6-1	TRBJ1-4	-	-	CASSDYQGYKEKLFF	TGTGCCAGCAGTGACTACCAGGGATATAAGGAAAAACTGTTTTTT
TRBV5-6	TRBJ1-6	-	-	CASSLMQGPKPLHF	TGTGCCAGCAGCTTGATGCAGGGGCCAAAACCCCTCCACTTT
TRBV5-4	TRBJ2-7	few	-	CASSLVDNRPEEQYF	TGTGCCAGCAGCTTGGTGGACAACAGGCCGGAGGAGCAGTACTTC
TRBV7-6	TRBJ2-4	-	TRBD2	CASSARTSGNVGGNIQYF	TGTGCCAGCAGCGCCCGGACTAGCGGGAATGTTGGTGGGAACATTCAGTACTTC
TRBV7-9	TRBJ2-2	many	-	CASSLALGTGELFF	TGTGCCAGCAGCTTAGCTCTTGGGACCGGGGAGCTGTTTTTT
TRBV4-1	TRBJ2-2	few	TRBD2	CASSRLGLAGGNTGELFF	TGCGCCAGCAGCCGCTTGGGACTAGCGGGGGGGAACACCGGGGAGCTGTTTTTT
TRBV5-1	TRBJ1-1	-	TRBD1	CASSLEGQTNTEAFF	TGCGCCAGCAGCTTGGAGGGACAGACGAACACTGAAGCTTTCTTT
TRBV27	TRBJ2-1	few	-	CASSLGSHNEQFF	TGTGCCAGCAGTTTGGGCAGCCACAATGAGCAGTTCTTC
TRBV7-2	TRBJ2-1	-	-	CASSALGGAEKYNEQFF	TGTGCCAGCAGCGCCCTGGGTGGGGCGGAGAAGTACAATGAGCAGTTCTTC
TRBV12-3/TRBV12-4	TRBJ2-5	once	-	CASSFTAGSYQETQYF	TGTGCCAGCAGTTTTACCGCGGGGTCGTACCAAGAGACCCAGTACTTC
TRBV27	TRBJ2-3	-	-	CASSGLNREGDTQYF	TGTGCCAGCAGTGGTCTTAATCGTGAAGGAGATACGCAGTATTTT
TRBV20-1	TRBJ2-5	-	-	CSARVPAEIQETQYF	TGCAGTGCTCGGGTCCCGGCGGAAATCCAAGAGACCCAGTACTTC
TRBV27	TRBJ1-2	-	-	CASSLGPIGRRDDYGYTF	TGTGCCAGCAGTTTAGGGCCAATTGGGAGACGAGATGACTATGGCTACACCTTC
TRBV14	TRBJ2-1	-	TRBD1	CASSPSQGAPYNEQFF	TGTGCCAGCAGCCCTTCTCAGGGGGCGCCTTACAATGAGCAGTTCTTC